This T cell receptor (beta chain) was captured by sequencing in a study of identical twins. TCRdb processed the 5' RACE reads anew with MiXCR; each CDR3 protein has one entry. The table shows roughly 1.6 million distinct CDR3 sequences, with around a third occurring only once. Per the germline V gene, CDR1 is MGHRA and CDR2 is YSYEKL. The CDR3 contains 18 residues. The junction had 10 bases not matched to a gene; V was cut back by 0 bases and J by 2 bases. The receptor's source is a newborn girl in good health. Sequencing was done on a sample of cord blood. This chain joins TRBV4-1 and TRBJ1-1; TRBD1 agrees at 9 bases. The CDR3 sequence is CASSQDRVQGARNTEAFF. CDR3 nucleotide sequence: TGCGCCAGCAGCCAAGATCGGGTACAGGGGGCTAGAAACACTGAAGCTTTCTTT.